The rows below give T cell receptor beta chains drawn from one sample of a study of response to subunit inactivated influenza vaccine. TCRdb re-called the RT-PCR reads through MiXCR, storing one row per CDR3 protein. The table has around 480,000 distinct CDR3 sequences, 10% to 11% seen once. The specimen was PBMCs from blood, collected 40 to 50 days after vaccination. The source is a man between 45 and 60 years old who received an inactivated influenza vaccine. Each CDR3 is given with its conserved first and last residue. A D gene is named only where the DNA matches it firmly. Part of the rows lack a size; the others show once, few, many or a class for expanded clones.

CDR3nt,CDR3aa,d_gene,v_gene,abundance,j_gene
TGTGCCAGCAGTGAGACGTACTTACCCACAGATACGCAGTATTTT,CASSETYLPTDTQYF,.,TRBV6-1,.,TRBJ2-3
TGTGCCAGCAGCAAGAGACAGGGAGGGGGCCAAGAGACCCAGTACTTC,CASSKRQGGGQETQYF,.,TRBV21-1,.,TRBJ2-5
TGTGCCAGCAGCCCGATTACGGGAAACACTGAAGCTTTCTTT,CASSPITGNTEAFF,.,TRBV7-8,many,TRBJ1-1
TGCAGTGCTAGTTTGCCTAGCGGGAGACACTACGAGCAGTACTTC,CSASLPSGRHYEQYF,TRBD2,TRBV20-1,.,TRBJ2-7
TGCGCCAGCAGCTTCCGGGACCCCATTAGAAATGAGCAGTTCTTC,CASSFRDPIRNEQFF,.,TRBV5-1,.,TRBJ2-1
TGTGCCAGCAGCCTCCCGGGTCCCCGAATGCGGGAGACCCAGTACTTC,CASSLPGPRMRETQYF,.,TRBV7-2,few,TRBJ2-5
TGCAGTGCCCTTCTCTCGGGACAGCTTTATAATTCACCCCTCCACTTT,CSALLSGQLYNSPLHF,TRBD1,TRBV20-1,many,TRBJ1-6
TGCAGTGCTAGAGCAGACAGTGAAGCTTTCTTT,CSARADSEAFF,.,TRBV20-1,many,TRBJ1-1
TGTGCCACCAGCAGAAAGGCCTACGACAATGAGCAGTTCTTC,CATSRKAYDNEQFF,.,TRBV15,few,TRBJ2-1
TGTGCCAGCAGCGGGGGACTAGCGGGGAATACGCAGTATTTT,CASSGGLAGNTQYF,TRBD2,TRBV9,.,TRBJ2-3
TGTGCCAGCAGCAGGTGGACAAACCAGGGGGAGCAGTACTTC,CASSRWTNQGEQYF,.,TRBV7-9,.,TRBJ2-7
TGCAGTGCCTTATCACGGACCCAAGAGACCCAGTACTTC,CSALSRTQETQYF,.,TRBV20-1,many,TRBJ2-5
TGTGCCAGCAGCCGGGCCGGGCCCTTTGCAGATACGCAGTATTTT,CASSRAGPFADTQYF,.,TRBV7-6,.,TRBJ2-3
TGCGCCAGCAACTGGGTCCCGGGGACAGATACGCAGTATTTT,CASNWVPGTDTQYF,.,TRBV5-1,few,TRBJ2-3
TGTGCCAGCAGTGAAGCGTCGGGACATCACACAGATACGCAGTATTTT,CASSEASGHHTDTQYF,.,TRBV2,.,TRBJ2-3
TGTGCCAGCCAACTACACGGGGGAAACACCATATATTTT,CASQLHGGNTIYF,.,TRBV12-3/TRBV12-4,many,TRBJ1-3
TGTGCCAGCAGTTTGGGACAGCGGGGGGTCTACACCTTC,CASSLGQRGVYTF,TRBD1,TRBV12-3/TRBV12-4,.,TRBJ1-2
TGCGCCAGCAGCTTAGACCGGCAGGGGTCCTACGAGCAGTACTTC,CASSLDRQGSYEQYF,.,TRBV5-1,few,TRBJ2-7
TGTGCCAGCAGCTCCGCTAGCGGGAGGGCCCCTGAGCAGTTCTTC,CASSSASGRAPEQFF,TRBD2,TRBV7-8,.,TRBJ2-1
TGTGCCAGCAGCTTAAATAGGCTGGGCGAGCAGTACTTC,CASSLNRLGEQYF,.,TRBV13,few,TRBJ2-7
TGCAGTGCTAGAGAGGGTCCTGGAAACACCATATATTTT,CSAREGPGNTIYF,.,TRBV20-1,few,TRBJ1-3
TGTGCCAGCAGCCAAGATCGGCCCTACGAGCAGTACTTC,CASSQDRPYEQYF,.,TRBV3-1,.,TRBJ2-7
TGTGCCAGCACCCCCGGCGGGTCTGGAAACATTCAGTACTTC,CASTPGGSGNIQYF,.,TRBV6-1,few,TRBJ2-4
TGCAGTGCTAGAGATAACGGATCCGGGGTAGACAACACTGAAGCTTTCTTT,CSARDNGSGVDNTEAFF,.,TRBV20-1,few,TRBJ1-1
TGTGCCAGCACGACAGCGGGCGATGAGCAGTTCTTC,CASTTAGDEQFF,.,TRBV28,many,TRBJ2-1
TGTGCCAGCAGCGACCGGACAGGTCTAAATGAAAAACTGTTTTTT,CASSDRTGLNEKLFF,TRBD1,TRBV6-1,.,TRBJ1-4
TGTGCCAGCAGTTACCTCCAGGGGAGGGATGGCTACACCTTC,CASSYLQGRDGYTF,.,TRBV6-2/TRBV6-3,.,TRBJ1-2
TGTGCCAGCAGCTTAGGACTCATAACAGGGGGGCGAGAGACCCAGTACTTC,CASSLGLITGGRETQYF,TRBD1,TRBV7-2,many,TRBJ2-5
TGTGCCAGCAGCCAAGTAGGAGCGGGAGTTTTGAACAATGAGCAGTTCTTC,CASSQVGAGVLNNEQFF,TRBD2,TRBV4-2,many,TRBJ2-1
TGCGCCAGCAGTAGTGGCGGAGGGACGAACACCGGGGAGCTGTTTTTT,CASSSGGGTNTGELFF,.,TRBV5-1,many,TRBJ2-2
TGTGCCAGCAGCCTGATAGTTCTATCACCCCTCCACTTT,CASSLIVLSPLHF,.,TRBV7-2,many,TRBJ1-6
TGTGCCAGTAGTTTAACCAGGACACCGGAAACCTACACCTTC,CASSLTRTPETYTF,.,TRBV19,few,TRBJ1-2
TGTGCCAGCAGTTATGAGAGCCATCCGACAGATACGCAGTATTTT,CASSYESHPTDTQYF,.,TRBV6-2/TRBV6-3,.,TRBJ2-3
TGTGCCAGCAGTTTACAGGGGGTCCCGCAAGAGACCCAGTACTTC,CASSLQGVPQETQYF,TRBD1,TRBV12-3/TRBV12-4,.,TRBJ2-5
TGTGCCAGCAGCTTAAGGGACAGGGGCGACGAGCAGTACTTC,CASSLRDRGDEQYF,TRBD1,TRBV7-6,few,TRBJ2-7
TGTGCCAGTACTATTCCGGGAGGCACAGATACGCAGTATTTT,CASTIPGGTDTQYF,.,TRBV19,few,TRBJ2-3
TGTGCCAGCTCACCACCGGAGGACAGGGTCAATGAGCAGTTCTTC,CASSPPEDRVNEQFF,TRBD1,TRBV18,.,TRBJ2-1
TGTGCCAGCAGCCCGACAGGGAGGAACACCGGGGAGCTGTTTTTT,CASSPTGRNTGELFF,TRBD1,TRBV12-3/TRBV12-4,.,TRBJ2-2
TGTGCCAGTAGAGACAGGGTTCTCACCGGGGAGCTGTTTTTT,CASRDRVLTGELFF,TRBD1,TRBV2,.,TRBJ2-2
TGTGCCAGCAGTTCCGGGCTTTACTATGGCTACACCTTC,CASSSGLYYGYTF,.,TRBV27,.,TRBJ1-2
TGTGCCAGCAGACCTTTTTGGGACAGGGATCACAATGAGCAGTTCTTC,CASRPFWDRDHNEQFF,TRBD1,TRBV11-2,few,TRBJ2-1
TGCAGCGTTGCTTTACAGGGGGTCTCCAACGTCCTGACTTTC,CSVALQGVSNVLTF,TRBD1,TRBV29-1,.,TRBJ2-6
TGCGCCAGCAGCCAAGATCCGACAGGGCTCCACTCTGGGGCCAACGTCCTGACTTTC,CASSQDPTGLHSGANVLTF,TRBD1,TRBV4-3,few,TRBJ2-6
TGCAGCGTTGATACTAGCGGGAGCTCCTACAATGAGCAGTTCTTC,CSVDTSGSSYNEQFF,TRBD2,TRBV29-1,many,TRBJ2-1
TGCAGTGCTAGAGGGGTGAGCGTGGAGCTGTTTTTT,CSARGVSVELFF,.,TRBV20-1,few,TRBJ2-2
TGTGCCAGCAGCTTAGGTCTAGCGGGAAGAGAGACCCAGTACTTC,CASSLGLAGRETQYF,TRBD2,TRBV7-2,many,TRBJ2-5
TGTGCCATCACCAAGGACTCGAACACCGGGGAGCTGTTTTTT,CAITKDSNTGELFF,.,TRBV10-3,many,TRBJ2-2
TGTGCCAGCAGCAACAGGGGTCGGAATTCACCCCTCCACTTT,CASSNRGRNSPLHF,TRBD1,TRBV12-3/TRBV12-4,.,TRBJ1-6
TGTGCCAGCAGCACAGGACTAGCGGGAGTAGTAGATACGCAGTATTTT,CASSTGLAGVVDTQYF,TRBD2,TRBV5-5,.,TRBJ2-3
TGTGCCAGCAGCCACCGGGGACAGGGACACTATGGCTACACCTTC,CASSHRGQGHYGYTF,TRBD1,TRBV4-2,.,TRBJ1-2
TGTGCCAGCAGAATAGGAGGACAGCTGAACACTGAAGCTTTCTTT,CASRIGGQLNTEAFF,.,TRBV3-1,few,TRBJ1-1
TGCGCCAGCAGCCAACAACAGGGTCCCAACTATGGCTACACCTTC,CASSQQQGPNYGYTF,.,TRBV4-3,many,TRBJ1-2
TGTGCCAGCAGGGAGACTAGTTCCGGCACAGATACGCAGTATTTT,CASRETSSGTDTQYF,.,TRBV27,many,TRBJ2-3
TGCGCCAGCGCCGGAAGAGGGGGCCAGTACAATGAGCAGTTCTTC,CASAGRGGQYNEQFF,TRBD1,TRBV5-1,once,TRBJ2-1
TGTGCCAGCAGTTACTTTGCCTACGGGGAGCTGTTTTTT,CASSYFAYGELFF,.,TRBV6-2/TRBV6-3,few,TRBJ2-2
TGTGCCATCAGGTCCCCGAGTATAAACACTGAAGCTTTCTTT,CAIRSPSINTEAFF,.,TRBV10-3,few,TRBJ1-1